This T cell receptor beta chain was sequenced in a study of cytomegalovirus exposure and HLA in healthy donors. A multiplex PCR was run with 60 Vbeta primers and 13 Jbeta primers. Profiled with immunoSEQ multiplex PCR; TCRdb holds only in-frame clones, not every one. The sample has 120,000 or so clones, 83% seen once. This sequence was found in a woman in her thirties or forties in good health and CMV-seropositive. Sequencing was carried out using PBMCs.

As DNA, the CDR3 is TGTGCCAGCAGTTCGTTAGCGGGAGGAATGGTGGAGACCCAGTACTTC. It codes for CASSSLAGGMVETQYF. V usage is TRBV27 and J usage is TRBJ2-5; 10 bases line up with TRBD2. The CDR3 has 16 residues. The V segment lost 4 bases and the J segment 5 bases; nucleotides outside the gene matches: 10. From germline, CDR1 is MNHEY and CDR2 SMNVEV (reference sequence).